This TCR beta chain was found in a study of blood T cell repertoires in COVID-19. The overall study: Samples of COVID-19 (acute and convalescent) were obtained from the United States, Italy and Spain.

TCRdb keeps only in-frame clones here, not all; method: immunoSEQ multiplex PCR. Seen here are a few hundred thousand clones, 80% to 90% observed once, and the top ten hold less than 5%. Germline V gene lookup returns CDR1 MNHEY and CDR2 SMNVEV (reference sequence). V gave up 5 bases and J gave up 0 bases, with 14 bases separating them. The CDR3 extends over 16 amino acids. The sequenced material came from peripheral blood. The genes are TRBV27 and TRBJ2-1; D remains unclear. The source is a middle-aged woman who had recovered from COVID-19. CDR3 nucleotides: TGTGCCAGCAGTCCTCTATCGCGAGGCTCCTACAATGAGCAGTTCTTC. Translation: CASSPLSRGSYNEQFF.